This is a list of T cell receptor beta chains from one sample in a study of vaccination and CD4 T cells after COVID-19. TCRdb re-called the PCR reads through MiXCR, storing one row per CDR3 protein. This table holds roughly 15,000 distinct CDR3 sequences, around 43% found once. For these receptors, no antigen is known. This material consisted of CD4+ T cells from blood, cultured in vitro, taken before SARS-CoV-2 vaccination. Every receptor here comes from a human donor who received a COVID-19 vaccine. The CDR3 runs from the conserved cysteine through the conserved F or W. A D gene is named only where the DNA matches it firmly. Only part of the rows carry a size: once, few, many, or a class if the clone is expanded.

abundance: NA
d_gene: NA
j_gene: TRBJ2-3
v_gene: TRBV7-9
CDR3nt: TGTGCCAGCAGCTTATTCTCTTCGGATACGCAGTATTTT
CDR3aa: CASSLFSSDTQYF

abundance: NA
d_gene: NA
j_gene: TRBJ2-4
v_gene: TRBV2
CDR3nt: TGTGCCAGCAGTGAAAGGGGACTGACTACAGCCAAAAACATTCAGTACTTC
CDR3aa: CASSERGLTTAKNIQYF

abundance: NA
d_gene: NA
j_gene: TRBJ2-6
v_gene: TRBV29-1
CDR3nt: TGCAGCGTCCGGGGGTCTGGGGCCAACGTCCTGACTTTC
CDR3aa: CSVRGSGANVLTF

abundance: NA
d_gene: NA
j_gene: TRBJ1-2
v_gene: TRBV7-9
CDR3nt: TGTGCCAGCAGCTTAGCGCTAAGCTACACCTTC
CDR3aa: CASSLALSYTF

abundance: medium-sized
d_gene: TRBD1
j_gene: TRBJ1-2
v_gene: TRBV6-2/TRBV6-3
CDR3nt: TGTGCCAGCAGGCGGGACAGGGAAACGGGCACCTTC
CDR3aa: CASRRDRETGTF

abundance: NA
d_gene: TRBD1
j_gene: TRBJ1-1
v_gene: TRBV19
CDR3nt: TGTGCCAGTAGTCCAAGGACAGGGGGGAGGGGTATGATGAACACTGAAGCTTTCTTT
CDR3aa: CASSPRTGGRGMMNTEAFF

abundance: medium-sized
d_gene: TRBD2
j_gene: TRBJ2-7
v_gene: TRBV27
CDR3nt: TGTGCCAGCGTTGGGACTACACCCTACGAGCAGTACTTC
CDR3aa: CASVGTTPYEQYF

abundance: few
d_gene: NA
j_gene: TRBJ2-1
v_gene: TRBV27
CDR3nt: TGTGCCAGCAGTTCCCGTCACGCGGGGAGCGACAATGAGCAGTTCTTC
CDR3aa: CASSSRHAGSDNEQFF

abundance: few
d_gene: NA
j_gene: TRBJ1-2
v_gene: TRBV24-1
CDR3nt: TGTGCCACCAGCGCCCAGAATGGGCAAGAGCCCTATGGCTACACCTTC
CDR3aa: CATSAQNGQEPYGYTF

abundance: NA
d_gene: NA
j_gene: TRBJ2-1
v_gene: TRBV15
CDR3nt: TGTGCCACCAGCAGAGGGGGGCCGAAGAATGAGCAGTTCTTC
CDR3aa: CATSRGGPKNEQFF

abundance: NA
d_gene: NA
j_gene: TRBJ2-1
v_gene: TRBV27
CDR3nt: TGTGCCAGCAGTTTAGGACTTGGCTCCTACAATGAGCAGTTCTTC
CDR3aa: CASSLGLGSYNEQFF

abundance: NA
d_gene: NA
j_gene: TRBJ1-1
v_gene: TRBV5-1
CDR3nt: TGCGCCAGCAGCTCCTCAGGGGAAGGGAACACTGAAGCTTTCTTT
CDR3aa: CASSSSGEGNTEAFF

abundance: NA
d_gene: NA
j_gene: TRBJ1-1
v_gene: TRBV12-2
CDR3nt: TGTGCAAGTCGCTCGACCGACAGGGGCCTGGAGGGCACTGAAGCTTTCTTT
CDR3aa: CASRSTDRGLEGTEAFF

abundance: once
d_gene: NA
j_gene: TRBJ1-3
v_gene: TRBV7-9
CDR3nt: TGTGCCAGCAGTCCCGGGGGCTGGTCTGGAAACACCATATATTTT
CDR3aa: CASSPGGWSGNTIYF

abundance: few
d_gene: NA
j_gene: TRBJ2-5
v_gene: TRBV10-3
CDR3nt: TGTGCCATCAGTGAGTCGGGGGTAACGACTCAAGAGACCCAGTACTTC
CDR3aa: CAISESGVTTQETQYF

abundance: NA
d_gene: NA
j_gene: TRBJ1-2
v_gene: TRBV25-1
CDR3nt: TGTGCCAGCAGTCCAACTCAGGGGAGCCACTATGGCTACACCTTC
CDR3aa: CASSPTQGSHYGYTF

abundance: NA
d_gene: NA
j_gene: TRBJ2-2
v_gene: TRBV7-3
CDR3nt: TGTGCCAGCAGCAAGGAGGGAACGAAGCTGTTTTTT
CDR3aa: CASSKEGTKLFF

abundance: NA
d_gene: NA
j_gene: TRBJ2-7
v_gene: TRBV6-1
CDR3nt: TGTGCCAGCAGTGCAAACTACGGCCCGGGCGACTACGAGCAGTACTTC
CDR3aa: CASSANYGPGDYEQYF